Below are 12 T cell receptor beta chains sequenced from a single sample in a study of blood T cell repertoires in COVID-19. Measured with immunoSEQ multiplex PCR; TCRdb has only the in-frame clones, and not every one. The table lists around 94,000 clones, about four fifths of them singletons. The sample comprised peripheral blood. The origin of the receptors is a human donor in a cohort sampled during active COVID-19.

The chain has TRBV27 and TRBJ1-1; no clear D gene. CDR3 length: 13 residues. Germline assignment: CDR1 MNHEY and CDR2 SMNVEV (reference sequence). V lost 5 bases to trimming and J lost 1 base, with 8 bases between them. The CDR3 reads CASSRSRNTEAFF. The DNA of the CDR3 is TGTGCCAGCAGTCGAAGCCGGAACACTGAAGCTTTCTTT.

The chain couples TRBV28 to TRBJ2-5; 7 bases align to TRBD1. The J segment lost 7 bases and the V segment lost 6 bases, leaving 8 bases of the junction unmatched. CDR3 length: 13 residues. CDR1 and CDR2 from the germline V gene are MDHEN and SYDVKM. The DNA for the CDR3 is TGTGCCAGCAGGGCAACAGGGGCGGGGACCCAGTACTTC. Protein: CASRATGAGTQYF.

The chain uses TRBV27 and TRBJ2-7; 8 bases line up with TRBD2. The V segment lost 3 bases and the J segment 3 bases; nucleotides outside the gene matches: 1. Germline CDR1 MNHEY, CDR2 SMNVEV (reference sequence). The CDR3 has 13 amino acids. CDR3 bases: TGTGCCAGCAGTTTCCGGGGGGGCTACGAGCAGTACTTC. This encodes CASSFRGGYEQYF.

This chain uses TRBV4-1 with TRBJ1-4; possibly TRBD1 for D (6 bases). The CDR3 extends over 14 amino acids. Trimming removed 1 base from V and 8 bases from J, with 11 bases in between. CDR1 and CDR2 from the germline V gene are MGHRA and YSYEKL. CDR3 loop: CASSQVGGGEKLFF. The CDR3 DNA sequence: TGCGCCAGCAGCCAAGTAGGGGGTGGCGAAAAACTGTTTTTT.

Only a few counts were recorded for this clone. The V and J genes are TRBV19 and TRBJ2-2; 11 bases fit TRBD2. The CDR3 runs 16 residues. The germline gives CDR1 LNHDA, CDR2 SQIVND (reference sequence). The trim removed 7 bases at V and 6 bases at J, leaving 10 bases unmatched. CDR3 sequence: CASTLWASGGSGELFF. DNA for the CDR3: TGTGCCAGTACCTTATGGGCTAGCGGGGGGTCCGGGGAGCTGTTTTTT.

The chain uses TRBV5-3 and TRBJ1-1; possible D gene TRBD1, 6 bases. TRBV5-3 is recorded as an ORF, its role being uncertain. The CDR3 is 15 amino acids. Trimming took 5 bases from V and 0 from J, leaving 14 bases between them. The CDR3 DNA reads TGTGCCAGAAGGTCGGGACACCGAATGAACACTGAAGCTTTCTTT. Translating gives CARRSGHRMNTEAFF.

V gene TRBV7-2 combines with J gene TRBJ1-5, with D possibly matching TRBD1 (6 bases). Between the trimmed V and J ends, which lost 2 bases and 3 bases, there was a span of 11 bases. CDR3 length equals 15 residues. CDR1 and CDR2 (germline): SGHTA, FQGNSA. CDR3 bases: TGTGCCAGCAGCTTACGGTCAGGGGCCAATCAGCCCCAGCATTTT. Protein sequence: CASSLRSGANQPQHF.

The chain carries TRBV19 and TRBJ1-5; D might be TRBD1 (5 bases). CDR3 length equals 14 residues. Germline assignment: CDR1 LNHDA and CDR2 SQIVND (reference sequence). V lost 6 bases and J lost 1, with 10 bases in between. The CDR3 nucleotides are TGTGCCAGTAGGATGACAGCAAGCAATCAGCCCCAGCATTTT. Translation gives CASRMTASNQPQHF.

Written as DNA, the CDR3 is TGTGCCAGCAGCCAAGATCCGGGACAGGGAGTGACCGGGGAGCTGTTTTTT. Protein: CASSQDPGQGVTGELFF. This chain links TRBV4-2 with TRBJ2-2; 9 bases map to TRBD1. Losses at the gene ends were 0 bases for V and 5 bases for J; bases not matched to a gene: 7. The CDR3 extends over 17 amino acids. Germline CDR1 and CDR2: LGHNA and YNFKEQ.

This sequence joins TRBV7-8 and TRBJ2-7; 10 bases are shared with TRBD2. Trimming took 4 bases from V and 0 from J; bases not matched to a gene: 3. The germline V gene encodes CDR1 SGHVS and CDR2 FQNEAQ. The CDR3 covers 15 residues. The CDR3 DNA follows: TGTGCCAGCAGCTGGACTAGCGGAGGCTCCTACGAGCAGTACTTC. It encodes CASSWTSGGSYEQYF.

The chain carries TRBV18 and TRBJ2-1; unclear D gene. The length of the CDR3 is 16 residues. Germline V gene sequence: CDR1 KGHSH, CDR2 LQKENI. V lost 2 bases to trimming and J lost 0 bases, with 11 bases between them. In nucleotides, the CDR3 is TGTGCCAGCTCACCAGGATGGCCAGGCTCCTACAATGAGCAGTTCTTC. Translation gives CASSPGWPGSYNEQFF.

The chain carries TRBV7-3 and TRBJ2-3, with TRBD2 as a possible D gene (5 bases). V lost 6 bases and J lost 1, with 8 bases in between. Germline V gene data show CDR1 as SGHTA and CDR2 as FQGTGA. This CDR3 comprises 13 residues. The CDR3 spells CASRPGGTDTQYF. CDR3 nucleotides: TGTGCCAGCAGACCCGGGGGCACAGATACGCAGTATTTT.